The rows below give T cell receptor beta chains drawn from one sample of a study of cytomegalovirus exposure and HLA in healthy donors. This table comes from immunoSEQ multiplex PCR, and its TCRdb copy is limited to in-frame clones, with some not included. The table gives 200,000 to 250,000 clones; the top ten clones make up around 1.1% of it. The sample consisted of PBMCs. The receptors here all came from a girl aged 2 to 9 in good health and CMV-seropositive. Both conserved end residues are trimmed from each CDR3.

>TRBV28|TRBJ2-7
ASSLIAGSSYEQY
>TRBV15|TRBJ2-3
ATSITSGPTDTQY
>TRBV27|TRBJ2-3
ASRQGVPRSDTQY
>TRBV15|.
ATSDPGQNYEQY
>TRBV6-5|TRBJ1-1
ASSYSGTLHTEAF
>TRBV5-1|TRBJ1-1
ASSLAGAVGASSTEAF
>TRBV4-1|TRBJ1-6
ASSLGAGNSPLH
>TRBV6-1|TRBJ2-1
ASSEGSSYNEQF
>TRBV9|TRBJ2-3
ASSVEGEVAWQDTQY
>TRBV27|TRBJ2-5
ASSLTGTGQETQY
>TRBV27|TRBJ2-1
ASGRAFDEQF
>TRBV5-1|TRBJ1-2
ASSLDPGAAYGYT
>TRBV6-1|TRBJ1-1
ASSEGLGQGEAF
>TRBV6-1|TRBJ2-4
ASKGDLAKNIQY
>TRBV9|TRBJ1-3
ASSPRYFSGNTIY
>TRBV6-1|TRBJ1-1
ASRYRGQAEAF
>TRBV7-2|.
ASSLDRVTYEQY
>TRBV7-2|TRBJ2-7
ASSAGQGAYEQY
>TRBV28|TRBJ1-2
ASSRQTPAPTGVYGYT
>TRBV5-1|TRBJ2-7
ASSLGGSGSSVLSYEQY
>TRBV5-1|TRBJ1-2
ASSDIHRGRRGYT
>TRBV6-1|TRBJ2-2
ASSETGTPPGELF
>TRBV5-6|TRBJ2-7
ASSRGGVRSYEQY
>TRBV10-3|TRBJ2-7
AISADAGYEQY
>TRBV6-1|TRBJ1-4
ASSEQTTGGEKLF
>TRBV7-9|TRBJ2-7
ASSLAPITPGEY
>TRBV28|TRBJ2-7
ASRTSGKSSYEQY
>TRBV9|TRBJ2-1
ASSDHAGALAGVGEQF
>TRBV5-1|TRBJ2-1
ASRLSNRVTYNEQF
>TRBV28|TRBJ2-1
ASSLLAVYNEQF
>TRBV5-4|TRBJ1-4
ASSTRQGANEKLF
>TRBV5-1|TRBJ1-2
ASSLNRAGGNYGYT
>TRBV27|TRBJ2-3
ASTERRTRTDTQY
>TRBV5-6|TRBJ2-1
ASSLTGVVSEQF
>TRBV29-1|TRBJ2-1
SVGQGSHYGEQF
>TRBV28|TRBJ1-2
ASSSGQGDLYGYT
>TRBV15|TRBJ1-1
ATSSSGDGNTEAF
>TRBV28|TRBJ2-2
ASSLPVNTGELF
>TRBV19|TRBJ2-3
ASSLGGIYTDTQY
>TRBV19|TRBJ1-2
ASSGGGLSGYT
>TRBV5-1|TRBJ2-1
ASSSAGEQF
>TRBV5-1|TRBJ2-3
ASSTYLAGGPDTQY
>TRBV4-2|TRBJ2-3
ASSQGLGLAVGGTQY
>TRBV5-1|TRBJ2-7
ASSLSSGGADEQY
>TRBV13|TRBJ2-3
ASSSGQGADTQY
>TRBV10-3|TRBJ2-5
AISESINAGPGETQY
>TRBV28|TRBJ1-2
ASSPTENYGYT
>TRBV29-1|TRBJ2-3
SVGGRGRGTDTQY